The 23 T cell receptor beta chains listed next were all sequenced from one sample in a study of CD8+CD57+ T cells in acquired aplastic anemia. For CDR3 and TCR beta VDJ profiling, genomic DNA was the template used. TCRdb ran MiXCR on the reads and lists one entry per CDR3 protein. The top ten clones hold roughly half of a sample with around 150,000 distinct CDR3 sequences, over 55% of them seen once. Patients selected for sequencing had displayed CD8+CD57+ cell expansion by flow cytometry. The sample comprised sorted CD4+, CD8+, or CD8+CD57+ T cells (not recorded which) from PBMCs. Every receptor here comes from a human donor with aplastic anemia.

The rearrangement links TRBV5-6 to TRBJ2-7; D unresolved. The CDR3 is 13 amino acids. Germline CDR1 and CDR2: SGHDT and YYEEEE. V dropped 0 bases and J dropped 5 bases, with 9 bases sitting between them. DNA of the CDR3: TGTGCCAGCAGCTTGGTCAGTACGGACGAGCAGTACTTC. Translated: CASSLVSTDEQYF.

This clonotype was seen many times. The genes are TRBV24-1 and TRBJ2-1; TRBD2 agrees at 8 bases. The trim removed 4 bases at V and 6 bases at J, leaving 1 base unmatched. The CDR3 is 13 residues long. In germline, CDR1 is KGHDR, CDR2 SFDVKD. The CDR3 coding sequence is TGTGCCACCAGTGACGGGACTAGCAATGAGCAGTTCTTC. Translating it yields CATSDGTSNEQFF.

This chain joins TRBV12-3 or TRBV12-4 and TRBJ2-5; D is perhaps TRBD1 (6 bases). Trimming left V 8 bases short and J 0 bases short, with 7 bases between. The CDR3 contains 12 residues. CDR3 residues: CASGQYQETQYF. The CDR3 nucleotides are TGTGCCAGCGGACAGTACCAAGAGACCCAGTACTTC.

This clonotype came up once. A much larger clone sits a single nucleotide away, making a read error possible. The rearrangement joins TRBV11-2 to TRBJ1-2; TRBD1 might be the D (5 bases). CDR3 length: 14 residues. Per the germline V gene, CDR1 is SGHAT and CDR2 is FQNNGV. Between the trimmed V and J ends, which lost 4 bases and 7 bases, there was a span of 16 bases. In DNA form, the CDR3 reads TGTGCCAGCAGCTCGGGCAAGGGGCGTCGTGGCTACACCTTC. It is translated as CASSSGKGRRGYTF.

This chain joins TRBV20-1 and TRBJ2-3; either TRBD1 or TRBD2 may fit D (5 bases each). Trimming cost V 7 bases and J 1 base, with 12 bases left between them. The CDR3 is 13 residues long. The germline CDR1 and CDR2 sequences are DFQATT and SNEGSKA (reference sequence). The CDR3 region has the DNA TGCAGTGTGAGGGGTGCACGCACAGATACGCAGTATTTT. This gives the protein CSVRGARTDTQYF.

This rearrangement joins TRBV10-3 to TRBJ1-6; 7 bases agree with TRBD1. V lost 10 bases and J lost 10; bases outside the gene matches: 13. CDR1 and CDR2 (germline): ENHRY, SYGVKD. This CDR3 has 14 amino acids. The CDR3 is CATGTEVSGSPLHF. CDR3 in DNA: TGTGCCACCGGGACAGAAGTTTCGGGGTCACCCCTCCACTTT.

This clonotype was seen ten or more times. The J gene is TRBJ2-7, the V gene TRBV28; D gene ambiguous. The germline CDR1 and CDR2 sequences are MDHEN and SYDVKM. The CDR3 spans 12 residues. V was clipped by 4 bases and J by 2 bases, with 6 bases between them. The CDR3 region is CASSSPTYEQYV. DNA of the CDR3: TGTGCCAGCAGTTCCCCGACCTACGAGCAGTACGTC.

The V gene is TRBV29-1, the J gene TRBJ2-7; D tentatively fits TRBD1 or TRBD2 (5 bases each). This CDR3 has 11 residues. Per germline, CDR1 SQVTM and CDR2 ANQGSEA. CDR3 DNA: TGCAGTGGGGGAGTAAACTACGAGCAGTACTTC. This gives the protein CSGGVNYEQYF.

With respect to this clonotype: The CDR3 carries no conserved terminal phenylalanine or tryptophan, so it likely arises from a read error. CDR3 sequence: CASTPRTGYEQYL. CDR3 coding DNA: TGTGCCAGCACCCCTCGGACAGGATACGAGCAGTACCTC. This rearrangement joins TRBV7-2 to TRBJ2-7, with TRBD1 identical over 7 bases. This CDR3 region has 13 residues. In germline, CDR1 is SGHTA, CDR2 FQGNSA. V lost 7 bases to trimming and J lost 4 bases; unmatched junction nucleotides: 7.

The chain links TRBV20-1 to TRBJ1-1; TRBD1 aligns across 12 bases. This CDR3 is 15 amino acids long. CDR1 is DFQATT, CDR2 SNEGSKA, per germline (reference sequence). With V trimmed by 5 bases and J by 2 bases, 6 bases remained unmatched. The CDR3 DNA follows: TGCAGTGCTGGGACAGGGGGCAATCCCAACACTGAAGCTTTCTTT. Its protein is CSAGTGGNPNTEAFF.

This chain joins TRBV7-9 and TRBJ1-4; perhaps TRBD1 as D (5 bases). Per the germline V gene, CDR1 is SEHNR and CDR2 is FQNEAQ (reference sequence). This CDR3 is built from 14 residues. Trimming took 6 bases from V and 8 from J, leaving 16 bases between them. CDR3 sequence: CASRPGDWAEKLFF. The CDR3 bases are TGTGCCAGCAGACCGGGGGATTGGGCGGAAAAACTGTTTTTT.

The J gene is TRBJ2-5, the V gene TRBV20-1; D remains unclear. Trimming cost V 0 bases and J 14 bases, with 16 bases left between them. This CDR3 spans 12 amino acids. CDR1 DFQATT and CDR2 SNEGSKA come from the germline V gene (reference sequence). The CDR3 spells CSARDRVSPPYF. Here the CDR3 DNA reads TGCAGTGCTAGAGATCGGGTGTCTCCCCCTTACTTC.

This clonotype is a singleton in its sample. The V and J genes are TRBV19 and TRBJ2-2, with a weak D call TRBD1 (5 bases). The CDR3 has 16 amino acids. CDR1 and CDR2 (germline): LNHDA, SQIVND (reference sequence). V lost 9 bases and J 1 base, leaving 18 bases between the germline ends. CDR3 DNA: TGTGCCAGCAGCTGGGCTTGGCAGGGGAACACCGGGGAGCTGTTTTTT. Protein product: CASSWAWQGNTGELFF.

V gene TRBV2 combines with J gene TRBJ2-7; D ambiguous. V gave up 7 bases and J gave up 4 bases, with 5 bases separating them. The CDR3 loop spans 10 amino acids. CDR1 is SNHLY, CDR2 FYNNEI, per germline. CDR3 sequence reads: CASMGYEQYF. The CDR3 nucleotides read TGTGCCAGCATGGGGTACGAGCAGTACTTC.

The chain has TRBV20-1 and TRBJ1-1, with 8 bases fitting TRBD1. The CDR3 totals 14 residues. With V trimmed by 6 bases and J by 1 base, 7 bases remained unmatched. CDR1 and CDR2 (germline): DFQATT, SNEGSKA (reference sequence). The chain's CDR3 is CSASTGTGNTEAFF. In DNA, the CDR3 is TGCAGTGCCTCAACCGGGACAGGGAACACTGAAGCTTTCTTT.

The chain combines TRBV7-4 with TRBJ1-1; D is uncertain. Germline lookup yields CDR1 SGHVT and CDR2 SQSDAQ. V dropped 3 bases and J dropped 1 base, with 6 bases sitting between them. The CDR3 consists of 13 residues. This chain's CDR3 is CASSFPGNTEAFF. The CDR3, as DNA: TGTGCCAGCAGCTTTCCTGGGAACACTGAAGCTTTCTTT.

V is TRBV10-3 and J is TRBJ1-1, with D perhaps TRBD1 (5 bases). Per the germline V gene, CDR1 is ENHRY and CDR2 is SYGVKD. The CDR3 is 14 amino acids. The germline V and J ends were trimmed by 5 bases and 5 bases, with 15 bases remaining between them. CDR3 in DNA: TGTGCCATCAGTTTGACAGTAGAGGATACTGAAGCTTTCTTT. Protein sequence: CAISLTVEDTEAFF.

The chain employs TRBV10-3 and TRBJ2-3; D gene uncertain. From germline, CDR1 is ENHRY and CDR2 SYGVKD. The CDR3 consists of 15 residues. The V gene lost 0 bases and the J gene lost 1 base, with 8 bases spanning the gap. The CDR3 loop is CAISESRDRTDTQYF. As DNA, the CDR3 is TGTGCCATCAGTGAGTCAAGGGATCGCACAGATACGCAGTATTTT.

The chain couples TRBV19 to TRBJ1-6; 9 bases line up with TRBD1. The J segment lost 4 bases and the V segment lost 8 bases, leaving 9 bases of the junction unmatched. Per germline, CDR1 LNHDA and CDR2 SQIVND (reference sequence). CDR3 length: 16 residues. The CDR3 DNA follows: TGTGCCAGTTCGTTGTTCGGGACAGGGTATAATTCACCCCTCCACTTT. Its translation is CASSLFGTGYNSPLHF. Looking up the rest from reference TRBV19 and TRBJ1-6 gives the full variable domain: DGGITQSPKYLFRKEGQNVTLSCEQNLNHDAMYWYRQDPGQGLRLIYYSQIVNDFQKGDIAEGYSVSREKKESFPLTVTSAQKNPTAFYLCASSLFGTGYNSPLHFGNGTRLTVT.

The CDR3 region is CASRGNGPYGYTF. The DNA for the CDR3 is TGTGCCAGCAGAGGGAATGGCCCCTATGGCTACACCTTC. The chain carries TRBV2 and TRBJ1-2; unclear D gene. Germline-derived CDR1 and CDR2 are SNHLY and FYNNEI. Trimming removed 6 bases at V and 4 bases at J, with 12 bases between. The CDR3 is 13 residues long.

This clonotype was observed a single time. The genes are TRBV25-1 and TRBJ2-6; D is unclear. V lost 1 base and J lost 2, with 6 bases in between. CDR3 length: 15 residues. Per the germline V gene, CDR1 is MGHDK and CDR2 is SYGVNS. CDR3 coding DNA: TGTGCCAGCAGTGAATCATTTGCTGGGGCCAACGTCCTGACTTTC. It is translated as CASSESFAGANVLTF.

This clonotype was counted between two and nine times. J is TRBJ1-2 and V is TRBV4-2; D not resolved. Germline-derived CDR1 and CDR2 are LGHNA and YNFKEQ. Trimming removed 0 bases from V and 4 bases from J, with 9 bases in between. This CDR3 has 14 residues. The CDR3 bases are TGTGCCAGCAGCCAAGATGCTCGTGTCTATGGCTACACCTTC. It specifies CASSQDARVYGYTF.

The V call is TRBV5-1, the J call TRBJ2-7, with TRBD1 as a possible D gene (5 bases). CDR1 SGHRS and CDR2 YFSETQ come from the germline V gene. V gave up 4 bases and J gave up 3 bases, with 11 bases separating them. The CDR3 extends over 13 amino acids. The CDR3 is CASSRDQGYEQYF. Written as DNA, the CDR3 is TGCGCCAGCAGCCGTGACCAGGGCTACGAGCAGTACTTC.